This T cell receptor (beta chain) was observed in a study of neurological immune-mediated disorders. General study findings and limits: Sharing of CDR3 amino acid sequences among expanded clones across subjects was absent, suggesting private repertoires in all groups.

V was shortened by 1 base and J by 3 bases, with 10 bases between the two germline ends. Germline V gene lookup returns CDR1 MNHEY and CDR2 SMNVEV (reference sequence). CDR3 length: 15 residues. The cDNA came from 5'RACE, which used 10-nucleotide random UMIs. MiXCR, run by TCRdb on the 5' RACE reads, gives a single entry per CDR3 protein. The data show some 30,000 distinct CDR3 sequences, approximately 5% seen once. In its sample, this clonotype was seen many times. Its specificity is unknown. J is TRBJ2-1 and V is TRBV27, with D possibly being TRBD2 (6 bases). Sequencing used CD4+ T cells from blood. The sequence came from a woman between 45 and 60 years old in good health. CDR3 nucleotide sequence: TGTGCCAGCAGTTTATACGGGGAGGTCTACAATGAGCAGTTCTTC. Amino acid sequence: CASSLYGEVYNEQFF.